The next 23 T cell receptor beta chains were all read from a single sample in a study of T-cell memory formation after mild COVID-19. TCRdb reprocessed the 5' RACE reads with MiXCR, giving one entry per CDR3 protein. The sample consists of a few hundred thousand distinct CDR3 sequences, roughly 15% of them appearing once. Sequencing was carried out using PBMCs or a T cell subset sorted from them (not recorded which). The receptors were sampled from a man aged 18-30 years who had mild COVID-19 (a few samples of this study predate the infection). Cell type and time point are not known.

Many counts were recorded for this clonotype. This rearrangement joins TRBV7-9 to TRBJ2-1; D call uncertain. CDR3 size: 15 residues. Germline CDR1 and CDR2: SEHNR and FQNEAQ (reference sequence). V dropped 0 bases and J dropped 0 bases, with 6 bases sitting between them. As DNA, the CDR3 is TGTGCCAGCAGCTTAGCGGAGAGCTCCTACAATGAGCAGTTCTTC. Translated: CASSLAESSYNEQFF.

This clonotype was seen a handful of times. The chain links TRBV4-1 to TRBJ2-4; possibly TRBD1 or TRBD2 for D (6 bases each). The V and J ends lost 5 bases and 8 bases respectively, with 13 bases between them. CDR1 MGHRA and CDR2 YSYEKL come from the germline V gene. This CDR3 has 13 amino acids. The CDR3 bases are TGCGCCAGCAGCAAGGGGGGTCTGGACATTCAGTACTTC. Translated, it gives CASSKGGLDIQYF.

This sequence joins TRBV3-1 and TRBJ2-2; 8 positions agree with TRBD2. The germline gives CDR1 LGHDT, CDR2 YNNKEL (reference sequence). The trim removed 4 bases at V and 2 bases at J, leaving 6 bases unmatched. CDR3 length: 16 residues. The CDR3 is CASSPPGGYNTGELFF. For the CDR3, the DNA is TGTGCCAGCAGCCCTCCGGGAGGGTACAACACCGGGGAGCTGTTTTTT.

This clonotype appeared a few times. The V call is TRBV10-2, the J call TRBJ1-1, with D unclear. Per the germline V gene, CDR1 is WSHSY and CDR2 is SAAADI. The CDR3 runs 14 residues. With 8 bases removed from V and 0 bases from J, the gap between germline ends came to 13 bases. In nucleotides, the CDR3 is TGCGCCAGCTCTTCGGAGACCTTGAACACTGAAGCTTTCTTT. It yields the protein CASSSETLNTEAFF.

The V call is TRBV20-1, the J call TRBJ2-1; D ambiguous. CDR1 is DFQATT and CDR2 is SNEGSKA in the germline V gene (reference sequence). The V end was cut by 6 bases, the J end by 2 bases, with 23 bases between. The CDR3 extends over 17 amino acids. The CDR3 is CSAGWWIGADPYNEQFF. CDR3 DNA: TGCAGTGCCGGCTGGTGGATCGGTGCAGATCCCTACAATGAGCAGTTCTTC.

This clonotype was seen only once. V usage is TRBV6-6 and J usage is TRBJ2-3, with 7 bases identical to TRBD2. In germline, CDR1 is MNHNY, CDR2 SVGAGI (reference sequence). With V trimmed by 0 bases and J by 5 bases, 5 bases remained unmatched. The CDR3 spans 15 residues. CDR3 in amino acids: CASSYSNWGGDTQYF. CDR3 in DNA: TGTGCCAGCAGTTACTCCAACTGGGGGGGAGATACGCAGTATTTT.

The CDR3 reads CASSLGYAGPTAEELFF. The CDR3 nucleotides are TGTGCCAGCAGCTTAGGCTACGCAGGGCCGACGGCGGAGGAGCTGTTTTTT. The V gene is TRBV7-3, the J gene TRBJ2-2; weak D call: TRBD1 (5 bases). V was pared by 2 bases and J by 10 bases, with 23 bases between. The germline gives CDR1 SGHTA, CDR2 FQGTGA. The CDR3 totals 17 residues.

The sample holds a few counts of this clonotype. This chain joins TRBV7-7 and TRBJ2-3; 8 bases agree with TRBD2. Per the germline V gene, CDR1 is SSHAT and CDR2 is FNYEAQ (reference sequence). This CDR3 region has 16 residues. The V segment lost 2 bases and the J segment 6 bases; nucleotides outside the gene matches: 10. In DNA form, the CDR3 reads TGTGCCAGCAGCTTAAGTGCGGGGGGCAATTTGGATACGCAGTATTTT. This sequence encodes CASSLSAGGNLDTQYF.

The J gene is TRBJ2-5, the V gene TRBV7-9; TRBD1 matches at 10 bases. Looked up from germline, CDR1 is SEHNR and CDR2 is FQNEAQ (reference sequence). The CDR3 consists of 16 residues. Trimming cost V 7 bases and J 1 base; bases outside gene matches: 9. The CDR3 DNA reads TGTGCCAGCAACCACGGACAGGGGGGGTTCCAAGAGACCCAGTACTTC. Residues: CASNHGQGGFQETQYF.

This clonotype was seen a few times. CDR3 bases: TGCAGTGCTCGGCGGGGGGGCCGCAATGAGCAGTTCTTC. Amino acid sequence: CSARRGGRNEQFF. The gene calls are TRBV20-1 and TRBJ2-1; the match to TRBD2 covers 9 bases. Germline trimming cut 5 bases from V and 6 bases from J; bases unmatched to any gene: 5. The CDR3 totals 13 residues. Germline V lookup: CDR1 DFQATT, CDR2 SNEGSKA (reference sequence).

The CDR3 is CASSPGQGAFSGNTIYF. CDR3 DNA: TGTGCCAGCAGCCCGGGACAGGGCGCCTTCTCTGGAAACACCATATATTTT. The chain links TRBV7-9 to TRBJ1-3; 9 nucleotides match TRBD1. CDR1 is SEHNR and CDR2 is FQNEAQ in the germline V gene (reference sequence). This CDR3 spans 17 amino acids. J gave up 0 bases and V 5 bases, and 8 bases lay outside the gene matches.

This clonotype was seen a handful of times. J is TRBJ1-1 and V is TRBV29-1; TRBD1 might be the D (6 bases). V was cut by 7 bases and J by 4 bases, with 16 bases left in between. Germline assignment: CDR1 SQVTM and CDR2 ANQGSEA. This CDR3 is built from 13 residues. CDR3 sequence reads: CSGQQGFGTEAFF. Here the CDR3 DNA reads TGCAGCGGACAACAGGGTTTCGGCACTGAAGCTTTCTTT.

This clonotype has only a few counts. J is TRBJ1-1 and V is TRBV7-3, with D possibly being TRBD1 (5 bases). Germline V CDR1 and CDR2: SGHTA, FQGTGA. The CDR3 has 15 amino acids. The V end was cut by 1 base, the J end by 1 base, with 10 bases between. The CDR3: CASSLSGAPNTEAFF. The CDR3 DNA follows: TGTGCCAGCAGCTTAAGTGGGGCACCGAACACTGAAGCTTTCTTT.

This clonotype turned up a few times. The rearrangement uses TRBV28 and TRBJ2-3; D call uncertain. Germline-derived CDR1 and CDR2 are MDHEN and SYDVKM. The CDR3 contains 15 residues. With 6 bases removed from V and 1 base from J, the gap between germline ends came to 14 bases. The CDR3 sequence: CASRVLGKGTDTQYF. CDR3 in DNA: TGTGCCAGCAGGGTATTGGGTAAGGGCACAGATACGCAGTATTTT.

This clonotype was seen a handful of times. The chain employs TRBV20-1 and TRBJ2-7, with 10 positions matching TRBD1. The CDR3 has 14 amino acids. The ends lost 5 bases at V and 2 bases at J; junction bases unmatched: 6. Germline values: CDR1 DFQATT, CDR2 SNEGSKA (reference sequence). Written as DNA, the CDR3 is TGCAGTGCTCGGACCGGGACAGGGGCCTACGAGCAGTACTTC. Amino acids: CSARTGTGAYEQYF.

This chain connects TRBV5-1 to TRBJ1-5; D remains unclear. This CDR3 has 13 amino acids. CDR1 and CDR2 (germline): SGHRS, YFSETQ. Deletions cut 4 bases from V and 9 bases from J, with 14 bases between. The DNA of the CDR3 is TGCGCCAGCAGCCCGGTCCCGGGAGGGCCCCAGCATTTT. The encoded protein is CASSPVPGGPQHF.

This clonotype showed up just a few times. The CDR3 coding sequence is TGTGCCAGCAGCAAGGGACAGGGTGGGAACTATGGCTACACCTTC. Translated, it gives CASSKGQGGNYGYTF. This rearrangement joins TRBV7-3 to TRBJ1-2; 9 bases fit TRBD1. The CDR3 has 15 amino acids. Germline lookup yields CDR1 SGHTA and CDR2 FQGTGA. The V segment lost 5 bases and the J segment 2 bases; nucleotides outside the gene matches: 6.

This clonotype came up many times. This rearrangement joins TRBV5-1 to TRBJ2-1; no clear D gene. Germline CDR1 and CDR2: SGHRS and YFSETQ. The germline V and J ends were trimmed by 1 base and 5 bases, with 10 bases remaining between them. The CDR3 runs to 14 residues. The CDR3 loop is CASSLKAVDNEQFF. CDR3 nucleotides: TGCGCCAGCAGCTTGAAGGCAGTTGACAATGAGCAGTTCTTC. Combining the CDR3 with reference TRBV5-1 and TRBJ2-1 gives the whole variable domain KAGVTQTPRYLIKTRGQQVTLSCSPISGHRSVSWYQQTPGQGLQFLFEYFSETQRNKGNFPGRFSGRQFSNSRSEMNVSTLELGDSALYLCASSLKAVDNEQFFGPGTRLTVL.

V usage is TRBV7-2 and J usage is TRBJ2-3; possibly TRBD1 or TRBD2 for D (5 bases each). Trimming shortened V by 1 base and J by 2 bases, and 19 bases separated the two germline ends. The CDR3 is 18 amino acids. Germline-derived CDR1 and CDR2 are SGHTA and FQGNSA. The CDR3 is CASSLVRLWGRNTDTQYF. DNA of the CDR3: TGTGCCAGCAGCTTAGTTCGGTTGTGGGGACGGAACACAGATACGCAGTATTTT.

The CDR3 is CASSTRFSSYEQYF. CDR3 bases: TGTGCCAGTAGTACCCGGTTCTCCTCCTACGAGCAGTACTTC. This sequence joins TRBV19 and TRBJ2-7; D is undetermined. Trimming stripped 4 bases from V and 0 bases from J, with 10 bases between. Germline V gives CDR1 LNHDA, CDR2 SQIVND (reference sequence). The CDR3 extends over 14 amino acids.

The V gene is TRBV7-2, the J gene TRBJ2-3; D is possibly TRBD1 (6 bases). The germline CDR1 and CDR2 sequences are SGHTA and FQGNSA. This CDR3 has 14 amino acids. Deletions cut 8 bases from V and 2 bases from J, with 14 bases between. For the CDR3, the DNA is TGTGCCAGCGGGGGCGTCCTCTTCACAGATACGCAGTATTTT. Translation gives CASGGVLFTDTQYF.

The V and J genes are TRBV7-2 and TRBJ1-2; TRBD1 matches 10 bases. The V gene's germline CDR1 is SGHTA and CDR2 FQGNSA. The CDR3 is 13 residues long. V lost 6 bases and J lost 6; bases outside the gene matches: 4. CDR3 protein: CASRRDRGDGYTF. The DNA of the CDR3 is TGTGCCAGCAGGAGGGACAGGGGAGATGGCTACACCTTC.

This sequence joins TRBV4-1 and TRBJ2-7; D gene ambiguous. From germline, CDR1 is MGHRA and CDR2 YSYEKL. This CDR3 has 13 amino acids. The V end lost 1 base, the J end lost 3 bases, and 7 bases lay between the germline ends. The CDR3 loop reads CASSQGDNYEQYF. In DNA form, the CDR3 reads TGCGCCAGCAGCCAAGGGGATAACTACGAGCAGTACTTC.